This T cell receptor (beta chain) came from a study of PD-1 blockade in classical Hodgkin lymphoma. All patients relapsed after autologous stem cell transplantation, and brentuximab vedotin exposure varied. In regard to this clone: Antigen specificity is unknown.

Germline V CDR1 and CDR2: LNHDA, SQIVND (reference sequence). V was trimmed by 6 bases and J by 3 bases, leaving 14 bases between them. The CDR3 sequence is 14 residues long. The repertoire was sequenced with immunoSEQ multiplex PCR; TCRdb's copy has only in-frame clones and lacks some. Among 40,000 to 50,000 clones listed, 76% were seen once. Study-level points and caveats: Reported baseline diversity: healthy donors highest, relapsed/refractory patients lowest.

The rearrangement joins TRBV19 to TRBJ1-2, with D perhaps matching TRBD1 (6 bases). The source material was peripheral blood mononuclear cells (PBMCs), sampled at baseline. The origin of this receptor is a human donor with classical Hodgkin lymphoma. The CDR3 coding sequence is TGTGCCAGTAGCGATGGGGGGCAGTACTATGGCTACACCTTC. It encodes CASSDGGQYYGYTF.